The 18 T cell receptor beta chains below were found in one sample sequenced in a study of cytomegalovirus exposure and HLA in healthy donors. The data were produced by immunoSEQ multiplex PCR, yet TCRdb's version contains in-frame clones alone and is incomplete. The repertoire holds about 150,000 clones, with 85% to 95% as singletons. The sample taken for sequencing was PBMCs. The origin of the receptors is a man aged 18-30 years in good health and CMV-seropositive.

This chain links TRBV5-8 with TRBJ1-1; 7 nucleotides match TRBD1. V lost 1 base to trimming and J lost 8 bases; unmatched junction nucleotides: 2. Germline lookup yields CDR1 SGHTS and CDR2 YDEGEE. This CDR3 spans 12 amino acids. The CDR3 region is CASSLRDREAFF. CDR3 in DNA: TGTGCCAGCAGCTTGCGGGACAGAGAAGCTTTCTTT.

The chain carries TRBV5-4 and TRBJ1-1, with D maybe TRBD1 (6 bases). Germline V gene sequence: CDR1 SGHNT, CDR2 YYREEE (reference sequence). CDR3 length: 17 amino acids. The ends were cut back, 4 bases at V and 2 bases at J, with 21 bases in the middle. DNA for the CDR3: TGTGCCAGCAGCGCCTCCAGGGGCACCCGGGTTAACACTGAAGCTTTCTTT. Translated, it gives CASSASRGTRVNTEAFF.

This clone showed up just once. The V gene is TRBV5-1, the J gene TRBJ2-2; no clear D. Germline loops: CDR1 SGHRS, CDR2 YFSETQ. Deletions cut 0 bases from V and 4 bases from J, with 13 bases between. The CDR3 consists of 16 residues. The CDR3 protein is CASSLELTLSTGELFF. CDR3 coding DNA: TGCGCCAGCAGCTTGGAATTAACTCTTAGCACCGGGGAGCTGTTTTTT.

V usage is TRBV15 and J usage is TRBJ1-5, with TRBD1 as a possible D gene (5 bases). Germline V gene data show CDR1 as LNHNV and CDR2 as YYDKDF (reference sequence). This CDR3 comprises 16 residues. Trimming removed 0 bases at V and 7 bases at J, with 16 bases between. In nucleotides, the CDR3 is TGTGCCACCAGCAGAGAAGTAAGTTCCTCAGGGCAGCCCCAGCATTTT. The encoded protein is CATSREVSSSGQPQHF.

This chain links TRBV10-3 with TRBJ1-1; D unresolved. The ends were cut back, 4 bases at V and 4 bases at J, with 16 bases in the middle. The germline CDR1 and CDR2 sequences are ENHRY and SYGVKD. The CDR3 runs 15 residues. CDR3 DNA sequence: TGTGCCATCAGTGCCTCTCATGAGGTAGGCACTGAAGCTTTCTTT. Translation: CAISASHEVGTEAFF.

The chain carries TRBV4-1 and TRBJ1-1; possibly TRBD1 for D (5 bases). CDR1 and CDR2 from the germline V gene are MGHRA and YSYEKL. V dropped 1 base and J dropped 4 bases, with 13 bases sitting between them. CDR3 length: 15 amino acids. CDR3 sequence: CASSQVQGAFTEAFF. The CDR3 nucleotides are TGCGCCAGCAGCCAAGTTCAGGGCGCGTTCACTGAAGCTTTCTTT.

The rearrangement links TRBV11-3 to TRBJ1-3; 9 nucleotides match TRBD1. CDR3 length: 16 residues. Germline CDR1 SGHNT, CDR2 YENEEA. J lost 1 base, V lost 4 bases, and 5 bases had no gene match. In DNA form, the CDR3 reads TGTGCCAGCAGCTACACAGGGGGCCATTCTGGAAACACCATATATTTT. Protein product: CASSYTGGHSGNTIYF.

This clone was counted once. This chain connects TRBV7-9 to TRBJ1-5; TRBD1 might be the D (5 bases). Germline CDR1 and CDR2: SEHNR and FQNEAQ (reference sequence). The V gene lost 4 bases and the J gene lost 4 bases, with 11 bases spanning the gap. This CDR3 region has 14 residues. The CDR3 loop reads CASSSSGFNQPQHF. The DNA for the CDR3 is TGTGCCAGCAGCTCGTCAGGGTTTAATCAGCCCCAGCATTTT.

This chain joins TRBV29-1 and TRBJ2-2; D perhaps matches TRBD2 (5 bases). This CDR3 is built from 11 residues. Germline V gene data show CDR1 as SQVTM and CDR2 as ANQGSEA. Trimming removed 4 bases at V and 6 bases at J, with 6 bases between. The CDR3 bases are TGCAGCGTTGTCGGGGCCGGGGAGCTGTTTTTT. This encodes CSVVGAGELFF.

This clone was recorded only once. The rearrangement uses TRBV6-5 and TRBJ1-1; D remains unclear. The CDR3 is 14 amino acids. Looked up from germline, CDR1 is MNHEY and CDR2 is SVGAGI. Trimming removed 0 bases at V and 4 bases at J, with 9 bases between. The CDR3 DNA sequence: TGTGCCAGCAGTTACTCTTACGCAGGCACTGAAGCTTTCTTT. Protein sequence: CASSYSYAGTEAFF.

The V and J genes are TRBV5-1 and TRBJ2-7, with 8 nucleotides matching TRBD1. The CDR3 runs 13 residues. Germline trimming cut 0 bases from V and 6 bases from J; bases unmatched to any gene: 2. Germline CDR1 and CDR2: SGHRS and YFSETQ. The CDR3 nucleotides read TGCGCCAGCAGCTTGGGACAGGGGTTCGAGCAGTACTTC. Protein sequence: CASSLGQGFEQYF.

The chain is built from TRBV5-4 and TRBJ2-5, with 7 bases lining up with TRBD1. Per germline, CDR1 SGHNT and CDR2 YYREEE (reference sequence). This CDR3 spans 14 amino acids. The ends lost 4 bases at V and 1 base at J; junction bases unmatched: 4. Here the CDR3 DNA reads TGTGCCAGCAGCCTGGGACAGAGCCAAGAGACCCAGTACTTC. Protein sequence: CASSLGQSQETQYF.

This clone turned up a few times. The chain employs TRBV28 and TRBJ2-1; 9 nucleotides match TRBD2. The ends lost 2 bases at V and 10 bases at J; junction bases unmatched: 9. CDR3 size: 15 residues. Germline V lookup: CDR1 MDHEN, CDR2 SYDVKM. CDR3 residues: CASSLDSGSLGEQFF. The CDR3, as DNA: TGTGCCAGCAGTTTAGATAGCGGGAGCCTTGGCGAGCAGTTCTTC.

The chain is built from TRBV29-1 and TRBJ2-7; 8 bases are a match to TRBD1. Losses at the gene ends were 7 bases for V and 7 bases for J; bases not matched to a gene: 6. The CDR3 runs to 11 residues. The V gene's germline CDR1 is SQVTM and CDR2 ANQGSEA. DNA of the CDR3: TGCAGCGCCGGACAGGGCGGGGAGCAGTACTTC. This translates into CSAGQGGEQYF.

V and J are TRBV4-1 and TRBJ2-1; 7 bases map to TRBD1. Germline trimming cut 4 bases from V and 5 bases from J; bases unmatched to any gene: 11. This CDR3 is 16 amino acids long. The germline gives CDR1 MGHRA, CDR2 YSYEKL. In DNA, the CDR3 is TGCGCCAGCAGCCGAAACCCGGGACAGCGCGACAATGAGCAGTTCTTC. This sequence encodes CASSRNPGQRDNEQFF.

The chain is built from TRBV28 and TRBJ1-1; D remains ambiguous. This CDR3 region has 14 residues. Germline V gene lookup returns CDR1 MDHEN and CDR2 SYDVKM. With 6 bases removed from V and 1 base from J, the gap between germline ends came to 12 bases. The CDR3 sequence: CASSQARGNTEAFF. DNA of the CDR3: TGTGCCAGCAGCCAAGCTCGGGGGAACACTGAAGCTTTCTTT.

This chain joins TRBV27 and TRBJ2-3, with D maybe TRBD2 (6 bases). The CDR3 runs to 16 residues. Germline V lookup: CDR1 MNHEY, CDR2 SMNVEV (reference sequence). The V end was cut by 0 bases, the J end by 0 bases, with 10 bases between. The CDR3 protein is CASSLSAGLSTDTQYF. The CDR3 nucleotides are TGTGCCAGCAGTTTATCCGCGGGATTGAGCACAGATACGCAGTATTTT.

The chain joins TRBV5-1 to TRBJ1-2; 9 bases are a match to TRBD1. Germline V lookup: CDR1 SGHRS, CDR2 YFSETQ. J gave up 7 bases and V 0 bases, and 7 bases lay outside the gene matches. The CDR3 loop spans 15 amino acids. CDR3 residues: CASSLEGGQGGGYTF. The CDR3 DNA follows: TGCGCCAGCAGCTTGGAAGGGGGACAGGGCGGTGGCTACACCTTC. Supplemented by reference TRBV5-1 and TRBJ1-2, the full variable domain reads KAGVTQTPRYLIKTRGQQVTLSCSPISGHRSVSWYQQTPGQGLQFLFEYFSETQRNKGNFPGRFSGRQFSNSRSEMNVSTLELGDSALYLCASSLEGGQGGGYTFGSGTRLTVV.